This T cell receptor beta chain was retrieved from a study of T cells in Graves' hyperthyroidism and ophthalmopathy. Study-level results: Ophthalmopathy got predicted by the model a median roughly 6.4 months before its onset.

CDR3 length: 15 residues. Trimming took 5 bases from V and 2 from J, leaving 13 bases between them. Germline V CDR1 and CDR2: SGHAT, FQNNGV. TCR beta CDR3 regions were amplified from RNA. TCR CDR3 underwent first-round RT-PCR with the HTBI primer set. TCRdb redid the calling of the multiplex PCR reads with MiXCR, one entry per CDR3 protein. The table lists around 350,000 distinct CDR3 sequences, about 12% of them singletons. Calling Graves' hyperthyroidism stable meant ophthalmopathy did not progress within 18 months. Patients having uncontrolled infection, another autoimmune disease, pregnancy or lactation were not included. About this clonotype itself: What it binds is not known.

This chain connects TRBV11-2 to TRBJ1-5, with a tentative D call TRBD1 (5 bases). Material for sequencing was blood. The sequence was obtained from a woman younger than 35 with Graves' hyperthyroidism. CDR3 sequence reads: CASSRGMSGNQPQHF. The DNA of the CDR3 is TGTGCCAGCAGCAGGGGAATGTCGGGCAATCAGCCCCAGCATTTT. Variable domain in full (rest from reference TRBV11-2 and TRBJ1-5): EAGVAQSPRYKIIEKRQSVAFWCNPISGHATLYWYQQILGQGPKLLIQFQNNGVVDDSQLPKDRFSAERLKGVDSTLKIQPAKLEDSAVYLCASSRGMSGNQPQHFGDGTRLSIL.